This TCR beta chain was captured in a study of shared clonotypes between healthy human individuals. Study-wide results and caveats: Estimated richness values were generally larger in naive subsets than in memory subsets.

Points on this clone: Its antigen is unknown.

Profiling relied on immunoSEQ multiplex PCR, and the TCRdb table lists in-frame clones only, not all of them. Among some 2,000,000 clones listed, roughly 96% were seen once. The sample taken for sequencing was naive CD4+ T cells sorted from blood. As for subset: CD45RA+ positively selected. The receptor was derived from a man between 18 and 35 years old in good health.

This CDR3 is CASSLVDRESRNTIYF. DNA for the CDR3: TGTGCCAGCAGCTTAGTAGACAGGGAAAGTCGAAACACCATATATTTT. The chain has TRBV7-9 and TRBJ1-3; 7 bases line up with TRBD1. The CDR3 length is 16 residues. Germline CDR1 and CDR2: SEHNR and FQNEAQ (reference sequence). The trim removed 1 base at V and 5 bases at J, leaving 8 bases unmatched.